This TCR beta chain was retrieved from a study of tumor-infiltrating lymphocytes in localized non-small cell lung cancer. General study findings and limits: No T-cell fraction difference was seen between IM1 and IM2 tumors.

The data were produced by immunoSEQ multiplex PCR, yet TCRdb's version contains in-frame clones alone and is incomplete. The sample shows 20,000 to 25,000 clones, under 75% of them seen only once. CDR1 is WSHSY, CDR2 SAAADI, per germline. This CDR3 has 11 residues. Concerning this clone itself: Its antigen is unknown. The junction and the germline gene differ at one end; a read error may be behind it.

The sequence came from a human donor with non-small cell lung cancer. The chain recombines TRBV10-2 with TRBJ1-4, with 8 nucleotides matching TRBD1. The sequenced sample consisted of lung tumor tissue. The CDR3 DNA reads as TGCGCCAGCAGTGAGGGGACAGGCCCCATTTTT. Translation: CASSEGTGPIF.